What follows are 32 T cell receptor beta chains derived from one specimen sequenced in a study of blood T cells in healthy people across ages. Using a J-beta primer mix together with a sample-barcoded 5' primer, a second PCR was run for roughly 7 to 11 cycles. TCRdb independently ran MiXCR on the 5' RACE reads; one entry per CDR3 protein. The table has some 1.8 million distinct CDR3 sequences, about 39% seen once. Source material: blood. Receptor source: a human donor in good health.

This clonotype appeared many times. The genes are TRBV4-3 and TRBJ2-3; D is ambiguous. This CDR3 contains 17 residues. The ends were cut back, 1 base at V and 2 bases at J, with 16 bases in the middle. Germline CDR1 and CDR2: LGHNA and YSLEER. This CDR3 reads CASSQGLSAPPTDTQYF. In DNA, the CDR3 is TGCGCCAGCAGCCAAGGACTGAGTGCTCCCCCCACAGATACGCAGTATTTT.

This clonotype was seen more than once but under ten times. The J gene is TRBJ1-3, the V gene TRBV27, with D uncertain. With 0 bases removed from V and 2 bases from J, the gap between germline ends came to 11 bases. This CDR3 spans 16 amino acids. Germline values: CDR1 MNHEY, CDR2 SMNVEV (reference sequence). The CDR3 sequence is CASSLSQAAPGNTIYF. CDR3 DNA sequence: TGTGCCAGCAGTTTATCGCAGGCGGCCCCTGGAAACACCATATATTTT.

The table lists this clonotype with a few counts. The genes are TRBV6-2 or TRBV6-3 and TRBJ2-7, with D tentatively TRBD1 (5 bases). The CDR3 covers 14 residues. V was clipped by 0 bases and J by 4 bases, with 10 bases between them. Looked up from germline, CDR1 is MNHEY and CDR2 is SVGEGT. The CDR3 sequence is CASSYSTGLYEQYF. The CDR3 DNA reads as TGTGCCAGCAGTTACTCTACAGGCTTATACGAGCAGTACTTC.

The chain links TRBV20-1 to TRBJ2-3; the D is unclear. The CDR3 sequence is 14 residues long. Germline lookup yields CDR1 DFQATT and CDR2 SNEGSKA (reference sequence). V was clipped by 0 bases and J by 10 bases, with 17 bases between them. CDR3 coding DNA: TGCAGTGCTAGAGATCCACGGACGCTACGGGCGCAGTATTTT. Its protein is CSARDPRTLRAQYF.

The gene calls are TRBV20-1 and TRBJ1-1, with D possibly being TRBD1 (6 bases). CDR1 is DFQATT, CDR2 SNEGSKA, per germline (reference sequence). The CDR3 is made up of 15 amino acids. Trimming cost V 0 bases and J 0 bases, with 11 bases left between them. This chain's CDR3 is CSAREGGAMNTEAFF. Written as DNA, the CDR3 is TGCAGTGCTAGAGAAGGGGGGGCCATGAACACTGAAGCTTTCTTT.

This clonotype was detected many times. The gene calls are TRBV5-1 and TRBJ2-7, with TRBD1 matching over 9 bases. The CDR3 covers 14 residues. V lost 4 bases, J lost 7 bases, and 9 bases stayed unmatched. Germline V gene sequence: CDR1 SGHRS, CDR2 YFSETQ. Written as DNA, the CDR3 is TGCGCCAGCAGCGTACAGGGGGCTACGAAAGAGCAGTACTTC. Its protein product is CASSVQGATKEQYF.

V gene TRBV4-2 combines with J gene TRBJ2-4; D call uncertain. The DNA end favors TRBJ2-7, so the J call may be wrong. Per germline, CDR1 LGHNA and CDR2 YNFKEQ. There are 18 residues in the CDR3. DNA of the CDR3: TGTGCCAGCAGCCAAGGGTCCAGGTCAGAGGACGAAGAATACGAGCAGTACTTC. This sequence encodes CASSQGSRSEDEEYEQYF.

The chain has TRBV6-2 or TRBV6-3 and TRBJ1-5; 9 bases line up with TRBD1. Germline CDR1 MNHEY, CDR2 SVGEGT. Trimming took 2 bases from V and 2 from J; bases not matched to a gene: 4. This CDR3 is 16 amino acids long. The CDR3 region is CASSYETGGGNQPQHF. CDR3 coding DNA: TGTGCCAGCAGTTACGAGACAGGGGGAGGCAATCAGCCCCAGCATTTT.

The genes are TRBV20-1 and TRBJ2-7, with D uncertain. Germline V CDR1 and CDR2: DFQATT, SNEGSKA (reference sequence). V was clipped by 6 bases and J by 3 bases, with 12 bases between them. This CDR3 is built from 12 residues. The CDR3 bases are TGCAGTGCCGGACCCGATCGCTACGAGCAGTACTTC. Its translation: CSAGPDRYEQYF.

The genes are TRBV7-2 and TRBJ2-6; D not resolved. The CDR3 covers 16 residues. Germline CDR1 reads SGHTA; CDR2 reads FQGNSA. The V end was cut by 1 base, the J end by 3 bases, with 10 bases between. This CDR3 reads CASSLVGGFGANVLTF. The CDR3 nucleotides read TGTGCCAGCAGCTTAGTGGGTGGGTTTGGGGCCAACGTCCTGACTTTC.

This chain joins TRBV7-2 and TRBJ1-2; D possibly corresponds to TRBD1 (6 bases). The V end lost 5 bases, the J end lost 4 bases, and 17 bases lay between the germline ends. CDR3 length: 15 amino acids. Germline CDR1 is SGHTA and CDR2 is FQGNSA. In nucleotides, the CDR3 is TGTGCCAGCAGCCCAGGACGGGGGGCGGGCTATGGCTACACCTTC. Translation: CASSPGRGAGYGYTF.

A few counts support this clonotype. V usage is TRBV7-8 and J usage is TRBJ2-5; D unresolved. Judging by the DNA end, TRBJ2-7 fits better; the J call may be wrong. Germline CDR1 SGHVS, CDR2 FQNEAQ. CDR3 length: 16 amino acids. The CDR3 is CASNLERQDLLNEQYF. The DNA for the CDR3 is TGTGCCAGCAACCTAGAGAGGCAGGATCTTTTGAACGAGCAGTACTTC.

The DNA for the CDR3 is TGCGCCAGCAGCTACGGAATCGGGTCCGCCCAAGAGACCCAGTACTTC. Amino acid sequence: CASSYGIGSAQETQYF. The chain links TRBV5-1 to TRBJ2-5, with D hard to call. The V gene lost 3 bases and the J gene lost 1 base, with 16 bases spanning the gap. The CDR3 has 16 residues. From germline, CDR1 is SGHRS and CDR2 YFSETQ.

CDR3 protein: CASSRGSSGEKLFF. CDR3 DNA sequence: TGCGCCAGCAGCAGGGGATCCTCAGGGGAAAAACTGTTTTTT. The J gene is TRBJ1-4, the V gene TRBV5-1; tentative D call: TRBD1 (5 bases). Trimming cost V 4 bases and J 8 bases, with 15 bases left between them. The CDR3 consists of 14 residues. In germline, CDR1 is SGHRS, CDR2 YFSETQ.

The J gene is TRBJ2-6, the V gene TRBV12-5; D may be TRBD1 or TRBD2 (5 bases each). Germline V gene lookup returns CDR1 LGHNT and CDR2 FRNRAP. The CDR3 covers 13 residues. V shed 6 bases and J shed 8 bases, with 11 bases lying between them. The CDR3: CASGPGASNVLTF. CDR3 nucleotide sequence: TGTGCTAGTGGACCCGGGGCCTCCAACGTCCTGACTTTC.

The table lists this clonotype with many counts. The chain uses TRBV7-8 and TRBJ2-7, with 7 positions matching TRBD1. V lost 5 bases and J lost 6; bases outside the gene matches: 4. This CDR3 has 12 amino acids. Germline V CDR1 and CDR2: SGHVS, FQNEAQ. The CDR3 reads CASSISGGEQYF. The CDR3 coding sequence is TGTGCCAGCAGCATTTCAGGGGGCGAGCAGTACTTC.

The chain recombines TRBV3-1 with TRBJ2-1; D perhaps matches TRBD2 (5 bases). CDR1 and CDR2 from the germline V gene are LGHDT and YNNKEL (reference sequence). Trimming left V 1 base short and J 8 bases short, with 15 bases between. CDR3 length: 15 amino acids. The CDR3 is CASSQGYSEGYEQFF. CDR3 in DNA: TGTGCCAGCAGCCAAGGGTACAGCGAGGGTTATGAGCAGTTCTTC.

CDR3 sequence (DNA): TGTGCCAGCAGTTTGGGGTTCGGGGGTTGGGTACATGGCTACACCTTC. Protein: CASSLGFGGWVHGYTF. The genes are TRBV28 and TRBJ1-2; D may be TRBD1 (5 bases). Germline V lookup: CDR1 MDHEN, CDR2 SYDVKM. The CDR3 totals 16 residues. The V gene lost 3 bases and the J gene lost 6 bases, with 20 bases spanning the gap.

This clonotype was found a few times. The chain has TRBV6-6 and TRBJ2-7; D call uncertain. V lost 4 bases, J lost 2 bases, and 12 bases lay in between. The CDR3 has 14 residues. Germline V CDR1 and CDR2: MNHNY, SVGAGI (reference sequence). CDR3 sequence: CASSSSEFTYEQYF. CDR3 sequence (DNA): TGTGCCAGCAGTTCCAGTGAGTTTACCTACGAGCAGTACTTC.

The V and J genes are TRBV6-2 or TRBV6-3 and TRBJ1-5; no clear D. The V end was cut by 4 bases, the J end by 2 bases, with 12 bases between. Per the germline V gene, CDR1 is MNHEY and CDR2 is SVGEGT. This CDR3 has 15 residues. In DNA form, the CDR3 reads TGTGCCAGCAGTTTCGGCTCCGGGGGCAATCAGCCCCAGCATTTT. Amino acid sequence: CASSFGSGGNQPQHF.

The chain recombines TRBV7-9 with TRBJ2-5; no definite D call. Germline lookup yields CDR1 SEHNR and CDR2 FQNEAQ (reference sequence). V shed 3 bases and J shed 1 base, with 15 bases lying between them. The CDR3 contains 16 residues. The CDR3 DNA follows: TGTGCCAGCAGCTTTTGGCCCAGCCAGACCCAAGAGACCCAGTACTTC. It translates to CASSFWPSQTQETQYF.

The CDR3 bases are TGTGCCAGCAGTTTAGACGGGGGCCGTGGGAACACTGAAGCTTTCTTT. Protein sequence: CASSLDGGRGNTEAFF. The rearrangement links TRBV28 to TRBJ1-1, with D possibly matching TRBD1 (6 bases). Trimming stripped 2 bases from V and 1 base from J, with 14 bases between. CDR1 is MDHEN, CDR2 SYDVKM, per germline. The length of the CDR3 is 16 residues.

This chain's CDR3 is CASSPLDRTGTYEQYF. In DNA, the CDR3 is TGTGCCAGCTCACCACTTGATCGGACAGGGACCTACGAGCAGTACTTC. The chain employs TRBV18 and TRBJ2-7, with TRBD1 identical over 8 bases. This CDR3 has 16 residues. Germline values: CDR1 KGHSH, CDR2 LQKENI. The J segment lost 2 bases and the V segment lost 1 base, leaving 7 bases of the junction unmatched.

This chain's CDR3 is CSARAPEHTEAFF. The CDR3 DNA follows: TGCAGCGCCAGGGCACCGGAGCACACTGAAGCTTTCTTT. V usage is TRBV29-1 and J usage is TRBJ1-1; TRBD1 might be the D (5 bases). Germline lookup yields CDR1 SQVTM and CDR2 ANQGSEA. Trimming left V 7 bases short and J 3 bases short, with 15 bases between. There are 13 residues in the CDR3.

This rearrangement joins TRBV2 to TRBJ2-7; D gene uncertain. The germline gives CDR1 SNHLY, CDR2 FYNNEI. V shed 4 bases and J shed 9 bases, with 10 bases lying between them. This CDR3 is 11 amino acids long. DNA of the CDR3: TGTGCCAGCAGTGCCGAATTGGGGCAGTACTTC. Translating gives CASSAELGQYF.

The rearrangement links TRBV20-1 to TRBJ1-2; D call uncertain. V was pared by 6 bases and J by 2 bases, with 10 bases between. CDR1 and CDR2 from the germline V gene are DFQATT and SNEGSKA (reference sequence). This CDR3 spans 12 amino acids. CDR3 bases: TGCAGTGCGAAGGGTGACAACTATGGCTACACCTTC. Protein sequence: CSAKGDNYGYTF.

This clonotype showed up just once. The chain employs TRBV14 and TRBJ2-3, with D perhaps matching TRBD1 or TRBD2 (5 bases each). The germline V and J ends were trimmed by 4 bases and 0 bases, with 14 bases remaining between them. Looked up from germline, CDR1 is SGHDN and CDR2 is FVKESK. The CDR3 extends over 16 amino acids. Here the CDR3 reads CASSPRRGSSTDTQYF. CDR3 nucleotides: TGTGCCAGCAGCCCCCGACGGGGCTCCAGCACAGATACGCAGTATTTT.

The V gene is TRBV20-1, the J gene TRBJ2-1, with a possible D match to TRBD1 (7 bases). The CDR3 is made up of 17 amino acids. V was pared by 3 bases and J by 0 bases, with 18 bases between. Germline-derived CDR1 and CDR2 are DFQATT and SNEGSKA (reference sequence). The DNA of the CDR3 is TGCAGTGCTAGCCCGGGACTCCAGGGGGGCTCCTACAATGAGCAGTTCTTC. The encoded protein is CSASPGLQGGSYNEQFF.

In nucleotides, the CDR3 is TGTGCCAGCAGAACCGGGACTAGCGGGGGGAATACGCAGTATTTT. This gives the protein CASRTGTSGGNTQYF. V is TRBV6-1 and J is TRBJ2-3; 15 bases align to TRBD2. Germline values: CDR1 MNHNS, CDR2 SASEGT. CDR3 size: 15 residues. The junction had 5 bases not matched to a gene; V was cut back by 6 bases and J by 7 bases.

This chain links TRBV6-2 or TRBV6-3 with TRBJ2-7; 8 bases are shared with TRBD1. The ends lost 0 bases at V and 3 bases at J; junction bases unmatched: 10. This CDR3 is built from 17 residues. Germline V gene lookup returns CDR1 MNHEY and CDR2 SVGEGT. The CDR3 loop is CASSYSHLGQGGYEQYF. In DNA, the CDR3 is TGTGCCAGCAGTTACTCCCATCTCGGACAGGGAGGCTACGAGCAGTACTTC.

Details on this clonotype: Germline and junction disagree at one end, which may indicate a read error. The chain is built from TRBV11-2 and TRBJ1-2; D not resolved. Germline V gene data show CDR1 as SGHAT and CDR2 as FQNNGV. The CDR3 is 14 residues long. The CDR3 DNA reads TGTGCCCGCAGCTTAGATCTCGCTACCGGGGGCTACACCTTC. Translation: CARSLDLATGGYTF.

This clonotype showed up just a few times. This chain connects TRBV28 to TRBJ2-5; the D gene could be TRBD1 or TRBD2 (6 bases each). Germline CDR1 is MDHEN and CDR2 is SYDVKM. The V and J ends lost 2 bases and 9 bases respectively, with 13 bases between them. The length of the CDR3 is 13 residues. This CDR3 reads CASSLGGGLSQYF. The CDR3 DNA is TGTGCCAGCAGTTTAGGTGGGGGGCTATCCCAGTACTTC.